The entry below describes one TCR beta chain. The CDR3 spans 14 residues. V was pared by 4 bases and J by 8 bases, with 8 bases of the junction left unmatched. Germline CDR1 reads SGHNT; CDR2 reads YENEEA. These data come from a study of preoperative IRX-2 immunotherapy in early breast cancer. The treatment was: preoperative locoregional IRX-2 cytokine immunotherapy. Preoperative locoregional IRX-2 cytokine immunotherapy was tested in the phase Ib source study. Libraries were prepared by immunoSEQ multiplex PCR; TCRdb keeps only in-frame clonotypes and omits some of them. Of around 25,000 clones listed, about 77% were seen once; the top ten hold less than 2.5%.

Sequences were derived from lymph node tissue, sampled before IRX-2 immunotherapy. The chain carries TRBV11-3 and TRBJ1-2; TRBD1 aligns across 9 bases. The TCR was taken from a human donor with breast cancer. The CDR3 coding sequence is TGTGCCAGCAGCTCGACCGGGACAGGGTACGGCTACACCTTC. Translated: CASSSTGTGYGYTF. Full variable domain (rest looked up from reference TRBV11-3 and TRBJ1-2): EAGVVQSPRYKIIEKKQPVAFWCNPISGHNTLYWYLQNLGQGPELLIRYENEEAVDDSQLPKDRFSAERLKGVDSTLKIQPAELGDSAVYLCASSSTGTGYGYTFGSGTRLTVV.